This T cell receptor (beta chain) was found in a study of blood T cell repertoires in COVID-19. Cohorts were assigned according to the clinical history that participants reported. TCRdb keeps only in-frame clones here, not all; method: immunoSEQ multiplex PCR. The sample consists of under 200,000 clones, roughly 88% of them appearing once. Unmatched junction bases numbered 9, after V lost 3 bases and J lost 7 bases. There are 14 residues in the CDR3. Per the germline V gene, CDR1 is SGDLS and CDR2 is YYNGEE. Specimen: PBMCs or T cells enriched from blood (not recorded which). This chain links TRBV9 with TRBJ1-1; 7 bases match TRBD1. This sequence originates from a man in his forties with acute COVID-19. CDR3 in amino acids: CASSADRVGFEAFF. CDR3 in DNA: TGTGCCAGCAGCGCCGACAGGGTGGGTTTTGAAGCTTTCTTT.